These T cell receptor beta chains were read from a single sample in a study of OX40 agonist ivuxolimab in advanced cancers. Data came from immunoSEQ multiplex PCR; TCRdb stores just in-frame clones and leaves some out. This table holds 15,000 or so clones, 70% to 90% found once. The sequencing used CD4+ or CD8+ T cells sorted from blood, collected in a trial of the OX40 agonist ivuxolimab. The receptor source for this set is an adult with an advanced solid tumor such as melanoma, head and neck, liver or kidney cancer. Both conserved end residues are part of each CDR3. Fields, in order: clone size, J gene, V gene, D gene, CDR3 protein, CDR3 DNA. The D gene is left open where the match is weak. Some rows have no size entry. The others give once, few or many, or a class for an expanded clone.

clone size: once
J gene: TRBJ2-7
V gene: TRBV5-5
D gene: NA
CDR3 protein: CASSLDRPYEQYF
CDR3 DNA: TGTGCCAGCAGCTTGGACAGACCCTACGAGCAGTACTTC

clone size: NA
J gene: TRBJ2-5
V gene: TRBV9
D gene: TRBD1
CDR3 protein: CASSVGDREETQYF
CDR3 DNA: TGTGCCAGCAGCGTAGGAGACAGGGAAGAGACCCAGTACTTC

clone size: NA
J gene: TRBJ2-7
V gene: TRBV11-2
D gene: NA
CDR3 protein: CASSLSVEQYF
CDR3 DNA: TGTGCCAGCAGCTTGTCGGTCGAGCAGTACTTC

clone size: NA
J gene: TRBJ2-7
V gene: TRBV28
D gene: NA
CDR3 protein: CASSFVISSYEQYF
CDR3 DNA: TGTGCCAGCAGTTTTGTTATCTCCTCCTACGAGCAGTACTTC

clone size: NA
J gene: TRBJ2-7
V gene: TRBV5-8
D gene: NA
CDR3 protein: CASSSFPGGWNGQYF
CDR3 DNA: TGTGCCAGCAGCTCCTTTCCGGGGGGCTGGAACGGGCAGTACTTC

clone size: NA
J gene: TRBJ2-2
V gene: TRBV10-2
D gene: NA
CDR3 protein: CASSAVSPLNTGELFF
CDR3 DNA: TGCGCCAGCAGTGCCGTGAGCCCCCTCAACACCGGGGAGCTGTTTTTT

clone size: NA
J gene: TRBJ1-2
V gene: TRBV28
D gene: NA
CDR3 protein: CASSPRGQFIPYGYTF
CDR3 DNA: TGTGCCAGCAGTCCCCGCGGACAGTTTATTCCTTATGGCTACACCTTC

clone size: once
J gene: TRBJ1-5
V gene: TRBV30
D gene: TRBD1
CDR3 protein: CAWGQGGPQHF
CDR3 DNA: TGTGCCTGGGGACAGGGGGGGCCCCAGCATTTT

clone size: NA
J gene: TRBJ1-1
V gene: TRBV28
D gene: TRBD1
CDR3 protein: CASSTDRELNTEAFF
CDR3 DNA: TGTGCCAGCAGCACTGACAGGGAACTGAACACTGAAGCTTTCTTT

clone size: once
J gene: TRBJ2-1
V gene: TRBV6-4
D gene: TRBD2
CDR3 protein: CASSELAGTYNEQFF
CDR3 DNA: TGTGCCAGCAGTGAGCTAGCGGGGACCTACAATGAGCAGTTCTTC

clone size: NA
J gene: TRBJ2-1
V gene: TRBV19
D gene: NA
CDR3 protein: CASSILISSYNEQFF
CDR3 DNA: TGTGCCAGTAGTATTCTGATTAGCTCCTACAATGAGCAGTTCTTC

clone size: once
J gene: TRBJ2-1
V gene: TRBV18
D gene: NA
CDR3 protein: CASSPRDTDNEQFF
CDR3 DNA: TGTGCCAGCTCACCCAGGGACACCGACAATGAGCAGTTCTTC

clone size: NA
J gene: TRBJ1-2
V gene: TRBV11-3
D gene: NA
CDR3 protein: CASSLGNYGYTF
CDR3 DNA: TGTGCCAGCAGCTTAGGAAACTATGGCTACACCTTC

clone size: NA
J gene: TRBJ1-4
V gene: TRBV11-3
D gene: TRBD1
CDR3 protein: CASSARQGAFEKLFF
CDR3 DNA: TGTGCCAGCAGCGCCAGACAGGGGGCATTTGAAAAACTGTTTTTT

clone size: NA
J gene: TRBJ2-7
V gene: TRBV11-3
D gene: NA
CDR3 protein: CASSLDRLAATYEQYF
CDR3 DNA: TGTGCCAGCAGCTTAGACCGTTTAGCGGCTACCTACGAGCAGTACTTC

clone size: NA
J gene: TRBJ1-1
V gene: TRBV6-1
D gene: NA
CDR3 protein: CASSEKGPNTEAFF
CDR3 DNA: TGTGCCAGCAGTGAAAAGGGACCGAACACTGAAGCTTTCTTT

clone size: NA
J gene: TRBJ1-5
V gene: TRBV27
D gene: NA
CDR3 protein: CASSLYRQNQPQHF
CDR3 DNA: TGTGCCAGCAGTTTATACAGGCAAAATCAGCCCCAGCATTTT

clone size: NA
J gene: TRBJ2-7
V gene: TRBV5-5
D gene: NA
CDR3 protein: CASSRTDSSYEQYF
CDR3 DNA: TGTGCCAGCAGTCGGACAGACAGTTCCTACGAGCAGTACTTC

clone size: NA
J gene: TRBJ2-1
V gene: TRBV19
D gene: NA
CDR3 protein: CATRDSFASSGSKFF
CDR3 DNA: TGTGCCACCAGAGACTCCTTCGCCTCCTCAGGGAGTAAGTTCTTC

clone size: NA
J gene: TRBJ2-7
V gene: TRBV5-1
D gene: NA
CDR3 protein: CASSPEGQGGYEQYF
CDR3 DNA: TGCGCCAGCAGTCCGGAGGGGCAGGGTGGATACGAGCAGTACTTC

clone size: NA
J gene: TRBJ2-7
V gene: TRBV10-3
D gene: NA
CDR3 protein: CASSLRGVYEQYF
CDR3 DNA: TGTGCCAGCAGTTTACGAGGGGTATACGAGCAGTACTTC

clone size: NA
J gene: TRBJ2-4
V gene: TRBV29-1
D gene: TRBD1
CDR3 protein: CSVEEDRQSKNIQYF
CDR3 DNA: TGCAGCGTTGAAGAGGACAGGCAGTCCAAAAACATTCAGTACTTC

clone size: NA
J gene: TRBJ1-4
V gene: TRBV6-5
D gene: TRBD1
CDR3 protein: CASSTGTGSEKLFF
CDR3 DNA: TGTGCCAGCAGTACCGGGACAGGCTCTGAAAAACTGTTTTTT

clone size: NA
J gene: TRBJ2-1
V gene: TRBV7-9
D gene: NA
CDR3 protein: CASSLGRGSSYNEQFF
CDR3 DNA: TGTGCCAGCAGCTTAGGGAGGGGTAGCTCCTACAATGAGCAGTTCTTC

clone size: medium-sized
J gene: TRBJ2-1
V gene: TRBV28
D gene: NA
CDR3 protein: CASRYRESSYNEQFF
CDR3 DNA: TGTGCCAGCAGGTACAGGGAGAGCTCCTACAATGAGCAGTTCTTC

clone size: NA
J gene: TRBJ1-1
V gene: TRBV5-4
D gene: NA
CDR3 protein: CASSLGWLGRTEAFF
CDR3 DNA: TGTGCCAGCAGCTTGGGGTGGTTGGGAAGGACTGAAGCTTTCTTT

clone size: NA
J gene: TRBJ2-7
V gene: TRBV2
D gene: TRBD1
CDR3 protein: CASSGTGPYEQYF
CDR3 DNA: TGTGCCAGCAGTGGGACAGGGCCCTACGAGCAGTACTTC

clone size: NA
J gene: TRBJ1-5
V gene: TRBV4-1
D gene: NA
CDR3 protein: CASSYDGLSNQPQHF
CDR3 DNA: TGCGCCAGCAGCTACGACGGCCTTAGCAATCAGCCCCAGCATTTT

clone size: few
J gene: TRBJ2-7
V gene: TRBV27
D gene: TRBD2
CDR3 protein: CASSFGLAGTSYEQYF
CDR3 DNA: TGTGCCAGCAGTTTTGGACTAGCGGGGACCTCCTACGAGCAGTACTTC

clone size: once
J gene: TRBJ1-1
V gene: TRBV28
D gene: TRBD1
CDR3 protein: CASSPPGGVTEAFF
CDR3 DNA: TGTGCCAGCAGTCCACCAGGGGGCGTTACTGAAGCTTTCTTT

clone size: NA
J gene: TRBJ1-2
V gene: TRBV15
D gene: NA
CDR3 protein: CATSRGLTRYGYTF
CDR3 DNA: TGTGCCACCAGCAGAGGCCTAACAAGATATGGCTACACCTTC

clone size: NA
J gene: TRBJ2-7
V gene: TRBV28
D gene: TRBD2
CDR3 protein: CASSLCREGCEQYF
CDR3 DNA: TGTGCCAGCAGTTTATGTAGGGAGGGATGCGAGCAGTACTTC

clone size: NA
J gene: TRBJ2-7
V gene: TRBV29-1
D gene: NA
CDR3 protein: CSVTTHSYEQYF
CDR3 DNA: TGCAGCGTTACGACACACTCCTACGAGCAGTACTTC

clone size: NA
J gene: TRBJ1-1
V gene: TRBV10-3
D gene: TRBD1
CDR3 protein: CAISEGTVWGAFF
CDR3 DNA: TGTGCCATCAGTGAGGGGACAGTTTGGGGAGCTTTCTTT

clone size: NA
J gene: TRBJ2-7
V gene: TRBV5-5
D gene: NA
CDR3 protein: CASSLWGTPYEQYF
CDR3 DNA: TGTGCCAGCAGCTTGTGGGGTACCCCCTACGAGCAGTACTTC

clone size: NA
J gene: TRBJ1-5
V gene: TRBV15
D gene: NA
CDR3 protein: CATSRDTGPNQPQHF
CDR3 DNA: TGTGCCACCAGCAGAGATACAGGGCCCAATCAGCCCCAGCATTTT

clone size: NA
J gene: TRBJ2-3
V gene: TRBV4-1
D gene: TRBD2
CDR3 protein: CASSQVRLAGGQADTQYF
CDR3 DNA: TGCGCCAGCAGCCAAGTGAGACTAGCGGGAGGGCAGGCAGATACGCAGTATTTT

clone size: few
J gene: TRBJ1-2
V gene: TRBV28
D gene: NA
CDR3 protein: CASSLRDPHVHGYTF
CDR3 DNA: TGTGCCAGCAGTTTGAGGGATCCCCACGTCCATGGCTACACCTTC

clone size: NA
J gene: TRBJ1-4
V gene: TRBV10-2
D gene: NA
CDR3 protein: CATATWIGANEKLFF
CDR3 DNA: TGCGCTACGGCCACCTGGATTGGGGCTAATGAAAAACTGTTTTTT

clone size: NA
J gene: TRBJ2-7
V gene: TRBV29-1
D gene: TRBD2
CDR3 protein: CSVEGSSGSPSYEQYF
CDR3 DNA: TGCAGCGTTGAAGGGTCTAGCGGGAGTCCCTCCTACGAGCAGTACTTC

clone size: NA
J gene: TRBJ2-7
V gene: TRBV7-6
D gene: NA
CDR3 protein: CASSLGSSVPYEQYF
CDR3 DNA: TGTGCCAGCAGCTTAGGTTCTAGCGTACCCTACGAGCAGTACTTC

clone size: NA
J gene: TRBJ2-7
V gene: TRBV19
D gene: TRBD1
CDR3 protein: CASSIGQGREQYF
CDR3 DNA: TGTGCCAGTAGTATCGGACAGGGCCGCGAGCAGTACTTC

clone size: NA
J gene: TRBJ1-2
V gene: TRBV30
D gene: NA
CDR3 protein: CAWLRTYYGYTF
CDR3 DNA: TGTGCCTGGCTCAGGACTTACTATGGCTACACCTTC

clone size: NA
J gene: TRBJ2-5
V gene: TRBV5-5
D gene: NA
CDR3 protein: CASSTGFQGVGKTQYF
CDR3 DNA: TGTGCCAGCAGTACGGGATTCCAAGGCGTTGGGAAGACCCAGTACTTC

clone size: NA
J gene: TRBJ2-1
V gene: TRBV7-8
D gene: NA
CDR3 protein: CASSYGSGNEQFF
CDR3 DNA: TGTGCCAGCAGCTACGGGAGTGGAAATGAGCAGTTCTTC

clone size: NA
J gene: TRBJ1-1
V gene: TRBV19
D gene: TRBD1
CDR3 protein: CASADRGREAFF
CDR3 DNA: TGTGCCAGTGCAGACAGGGGGCGGGAAGCTTTCTTT

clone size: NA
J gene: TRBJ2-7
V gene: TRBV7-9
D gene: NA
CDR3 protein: CASTPGLWGSSYEQYF
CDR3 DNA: TGTGCCAGCACCCCGGGCCTTTGGGGGTCCTCCTACGAGCAGTACTTC

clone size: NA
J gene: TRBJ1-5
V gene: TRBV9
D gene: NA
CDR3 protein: CASSGHSNQPQHF
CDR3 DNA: TGTGCCAGCAGCGGTCATAGCAATCAGCCCCAGCATTTT

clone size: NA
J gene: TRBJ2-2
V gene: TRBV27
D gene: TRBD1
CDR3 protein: CASSHGTGAGELFF
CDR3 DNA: TGTGCCAGCAGTCACGGGACAGGGGCCGGGGAGCTGTTTTTT

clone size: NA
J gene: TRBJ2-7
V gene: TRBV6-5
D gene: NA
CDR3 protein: CASLGPSYEQYF
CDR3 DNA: TGTGCCAGCTTGGGTCCCTCCTACGAGCAGTACTTC

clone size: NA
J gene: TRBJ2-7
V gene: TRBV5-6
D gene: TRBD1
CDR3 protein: CASRSGTAVFEQYF
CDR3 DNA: TGTGCCAGCAGGTCCGGGACAGCGGTCTTTGAGCAGTACTTC

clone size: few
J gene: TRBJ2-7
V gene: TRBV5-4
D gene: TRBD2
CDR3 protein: CASSLGTSGTSSYEQYF
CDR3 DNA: TGTGCCAGCAGCTTGGGGACTAGCGGGACCAGCTCCTACGAGCAGTACTTC

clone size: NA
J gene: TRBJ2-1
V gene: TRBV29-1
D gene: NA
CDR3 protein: CSVAGRISYNEQFF
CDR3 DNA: TGCAGCGTTGCGGGACGGATCTCCTACAATGAGCAGTTCTTC

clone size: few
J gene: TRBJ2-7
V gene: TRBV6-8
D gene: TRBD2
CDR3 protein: CASRRERTSAYEQYF
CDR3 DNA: TGTGCCAGCAGACGAGAGCGGACTAGCGCCTACGAGCAGTACTTC

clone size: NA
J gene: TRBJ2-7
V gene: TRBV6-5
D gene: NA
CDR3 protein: CASSYSPSPSSYEQYF
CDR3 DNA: TGTGCCAGCAGTTACTCTCCCAGCCCCAGCTCCTACGAGCAGTACTTC

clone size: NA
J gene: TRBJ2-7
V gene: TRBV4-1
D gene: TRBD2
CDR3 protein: CASSRVAGADDEQYF
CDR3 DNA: TGCGCCAGCAGCCGAGTAGCGGGAGCAGACGACGAGCAGTACTTC

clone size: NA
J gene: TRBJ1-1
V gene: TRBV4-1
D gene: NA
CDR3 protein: CASSQVVAFF
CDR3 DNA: TGCGCCAGCAGCCAAGTTGTTGCTTTCTTT